The next 27 T cell receptor beta chains were all read from a single sample in a study of T cells after somatic rescue of genetic block. The data were produced by immunoSEQ multiplex PCR, yet TCRdb's version contains in-frame clones alone and is incomplete. The data contain approximately 67,000 clones, about 92% of them singletons. Sequenced: peripheral blood mononuclear cells (PBMCs). Receptors originate from a man aged 35-49 years.

The chain has TRBV4-1 and TRBJ2-1; weak D call: TRBD2 (7 bases). The CDR3 spans 18 residues. Trimming took off 4 bases at V and 5 bases at J, with 24 bases between the two ends. The germline CDR1 and CDR2 sequences are MGHRA and YSYEKL. CDR3 bases: TGCGCCAGCAGCCGCCGGATAGGAGGCGGGGGCCAAGACAATGAGCAGTTCTTC. Translated: CASSRRIGGGGQDNEQFF.

The chain recombines TRBV7-2 with TRBJ1-3; 8 bases match TRBD1. Germline CDR1 SGHTA, CDR2 FQGNSA. There are 19 residues in the CDR3. Germline trimming cut 5 bases from V and 1 base from J; bases unmatched to any gene: 16. The DNA for the CDR3 is TGTGCCAGCAGCCGTTCGGTGAGCCGGGACAGGAGGTCTGGAAACACCATATATTTT. Amino acids: CASSRSVSRDRRSGNTIYF.

J is TRBJ1-1 and V is TRBV19, with TRBD1 identical over 10 bases. The trim removed 7 bases at V and 3 bases at J, leaving 8 bases unmatched. Germline V gene sequence: CDR1 LNHDA, CDR2 SQIVND (reference sequence). The CDR3 runs 15 residues. The CDR3 loop is CASNDRGLFDTEAFF. The DNA of the CDR3 is TGTGCCAGTAACGACAGGGGGCTATTCGACACTGAAGCTTTCTTT. Complete variable domain (other parts from reference TRBV19 and TRBJ1-1): DGGITQSPKYLFRKEGQNVTLSCEQNLNHDAMYWYRQDPGQGLRLIYYSQIVNDFQKGDIAEGYSVSREKKESFPLTVTSAQKNPTAFYLCASNDRGLFDTEAFFGQGTRLTVV.

This clone appeared once. The rearrangement uses TRBV15 and TRBJ2-7; 10 bases align to TRBD1. This CDR3 contains 16 residues. Germline CDR1 reads LNHNV; CDR2 reads YYDKDF (reference sequence). The V segment lost 0 bases and the J segment 5 bases; nucleotides outside the gene matches: 7. CDR3 nucleotide sequence: TGTGCCACCAGCAGAGATGGGGGACAGGGGAGGGACGAGCAGTACTTC. Protein sequence: CATSRDGGQGRDEQYF.

J is TRBJ1-6 and V is TRBV28, with 8 bases that match TRBD1. The CDR3 runs 15 residues. Germline CDR1 is MDHEN and CDR2 is SYDVKM. Trimming took 2 bases from V and 7 from J; bases not matched to a gene: 4. The CDR3 region is CASSLRDRLNSPLHF. CDR3 in DNA: TGTGCCAGCAGTTTAAGGGACAGGCTAAATTCACCCCTCCACTTT.

The chain is built from TRBV5-4 and TRBJ1-4; tentatively, D is TRBD1 (5 bases). V was cut by 4 bases and J by 0 bases, with 10 bases left in between. This CDR3 has 15 residues. Germline values: CDR1 SGHNT, CDR2 YYREEE (reference sequence). The CDR3 DNA is TGTGCCAGCAGCCCTGGACAAGCAACTAATGAAAAACTGTTTTTT. It codes for CASSPGQATNEKLFF.

The chain has TRBV11-2 and TRBJ1-1, with D unresolved. Deletions cut 0 bases from V and 3 bases from J, with 14 bases between. CDR1 and CDR2 (germline): SGHAT, FQNNGV. The CDR3 is 16 residues long. Here the CDR3 DNA reads TGTGCCAGCAGCTTAGATGAGTCGGTTTGGGACACTGAAGCTTTCTTT. It specifies CASSLDESVWDTEAFF.

V is TRBV29-1 and J is TRBJ2-5; D possibly corresponds to TRBD1 (8 bases). The germline V gene encodes CDR1 SQVTM and CDR2 ANQGSEA. Trimming removed 2 bases from V and 1 base from J, with 20 bases in between. CDR3 length equals 17 residues. The CDR3 nucleotides read TGCAGCGTTGAAACGCCGGACAGGGAGGGGGGCCAAGAGACCCAGTACTTC. Translation gives CSVETPDREGGQETQYF.

In this sample, this clone turned up once. V is TRBV7-3 and J is TRBJ2-7; D assignment may be TRBD1 or TRBD2 (6 bases each). V was pared by 2 bases and J by 1 base, with 12 bases between. The CDR3 has 15 residues. Germline V lookup: CDR1 SGHTA, CDR2 FQGTGA. In DNA, the CDR3 is TGTGCCAGCAGCTTACTTGGGGGGCAGTCCTACGAGCAGTACTTC. This codes for CASSLLGGQSYEQYF.

The V call is TRBV6-5, the J call TRBJ2-4; D may be TRBD1 (5 bases). Per the germline V gene, CDR1 is MNHEY and CDR2 is SVGAGI. The CDR3 is 14 residues long. The V end lost 7 bases, the J end lost 0 bases, and 10 bases lay between the germline ends. The CDR3 loop reads CASNPGLAKNIQYF. In nucleotides, the CDR3 is TGTGCCAGCAACCCAGGGTTAGCCAAAAACATTCAGTACTTC.

V is TRBV7-2 and J is TRBJ1-4, with D unclear. Germline V gives CDR1 SGHTA, CDR2 FQGNSA. V lost 1 base to trimming and J lost 10 bases, with 13 bases between them. The CDR3 extends over 14 amino acids. For the CDR3, the DNA is TGTGCCAGCAGCTTAGAGGTAGGCGGCGGAAAACTGTTTTTT. Translating gives CASSLEVGGGKLFF.

CDR3: CASSLVGDRVGETQYF. The CDR3, as DNA: TGTGCCAGCAGCTTAGTTGGGGACAGGGTGGGCGAGACCCAGTACTTC. V usage is TRBV7-6 and J usage is TRBJ2-5; TRBD1 matches at 9 bases. After removal of 1 base from V and 5 bases from J, the junction contained 8 bases not matched to a gene. This CDR3 spans 16 amino acids. Germline lookup yields CDR1 SGHVS and CDR2 FNYEAQ.

The rearrangement uses TRBV7-3 and TRBJ2-1; 10 positions match TRBD2. This CDR3 has 15 amino acids. Germline CDR1 SGHTA, CDR2 FQGTGA. Trimming removed 1 base from V and 6 bases from J; junction bases left unmatched: 3. The CDR3 nucleotides read TGTGCCAGCAGCTTAAGTCTAGCGGGGGCCAATGAGCAGTTCTTC. Protein sequence: CASSLSLAGANEQFF.

The J gene is TRBJ1-3, the V gene TRBV5-4; D is uncertain. The length of the CDR3 is 14 residues. Germline loops: CDR1 SGHNT, CDR2 YYREEE (reference sequence). Trimming removed 4 bases from V and 3 bases from J, with 11 bases in between. The CDR3 region has the DNA TGTGCCAGCAGCCCTGACATGAATGGAAACACCATATATTTT. This encodes CASSPDMNGNTIYF.

This chain links TRBV19 with TRBJ1-6, with 12 bases fitting TRBD1. The trim removed 5 bases at V and 8 bases at J, leaving 4 bases unmatched. Germline values: CDR1 LNHDA, CDR2 SQIVND (reference sequence). CDR3 length equals 15 residues. Here the CDR3 DNA reads TGTGCCAGTAGTTCCGGGACAGGGGGCTATTCACCCCTCCACTTT. Amino acids: CASSSGTGGYSPLHF.

This clone was seen a handful of times. The genes are TRBV5-5 and TRBJ1-6; D remains ambiguous. Trimming took off 3 bases at V and 7 bases at J, with 14 bases between the two ends. CDR1 is SGHKS, CDR2 YYEKEE, per germline (reference sequence). This CDR3 has 15 residues. In nucleotides, the CDR3 is TGTGCCAGCAGCTACCTTGGAGATCTCAATTCACCCCTCCACTTT. Protein sequence: CASSYLGDLNSPLHF.

The genes are TRBV6-1 and TRBJ1-5; 9 bases align to TRBD1. V shed 7 bases, J shed 5 bases, and the junction held 9 bases outside the gene matches. The germline gives CDR1 MNHNS, CDR2 SASEGT. This CDR3 has 15 amino acids. The DNA for the CDR3 is TGTGCCAGCACCAAAGCGGGACAGGGAGATCAGCCCCAGCATTTT. It codes for CASTKAGQGDQPQHF.

V is TRBV7-9 and J is TRBJ2-3; 11 nucleotides agree with TRBD2. Germline V gene sequence: CDR1 SEHNR, CDR2 FQNEAQ (reference sequence). V was pared by 4 bases and J by 6 bases, with 12 bases of the junction left unmatched. This CDR3 comprises 17 residues. CDR3 loop: CASSWAPGTSGSDTQYF. CDR3 nucleotides: TGTGCCAGCAGCTGGGCCCCCGGGACTAGCGGCTCGGATACGCAGTATTTT.

The chain combines TRBV19 with TRBJ2-7; D is uncertain. The V end lost 4 bases, the J end lost 7 bases, and 14 bases lay between the germline ends. Germline V CDR1 and CDR2: LNHDA, SQIVND (reference sequence). This CDR3 has 13 residues. The CDR3 protein is CASSTWDQEEQYF. CDR3 nucleotides: TGTGCCAGTAGTACCTGGGATCAGGAGGAGCAGTACTTC.

This chain connects TRBV25-1 to TRBJ2-1, with 7 bases matching TRBD1. J was trimmed by 3 bases and V by 5 bases; bases with no gene match: 10. The germline CDR1 and CDR2 sequences are MGHDK and SYGVNS. The CDR3 spans 16 residues. CDR3 sequence (DNA): TGTGCCAGCAGTAGGGACAGACAAGCTTACTACAATGAGCAGTTCTTC. It codes for CASSRDRQAYYNEQFF.

The chain combines TRBV5-8 with TRBJ2-5, with a weak D call TRBD1 (5 bases). The ends were cut back, 3 bases at V and 0 bases at J, with 9 bases in the middle. This CDR3 comprises 14 residues. Germline values: CDR1 SGHTS, CDR2 YDEGEE. The DNA for the CDR3 is TGTGCCAGCAGCTCGACAGTTTACCAAGAGACCCAGTACTTC. As protein: CASSSTVYQETQYF.

This clone was detected once. This chain connects TRBV10-2 to TRBJ2-7; TRBD1 matches 11 bases. Germline V CDR1 and CDR2: WSHSY, SAAADI. Trimming removed 11 bases from V and 4 bases from J; junction bases left unmatched: 7. The CDR3 is 13 amino acids. The CDR3 DNA reads as TGCGCCGCCCGGACAGGGGGCGGTTACGAGCAGTACTTC. Translating gives CAARTGGGYEQYF.

The chain uses TRBV6-1 and TRBJ1-5; D ambiguous. The CDR3 totals 14 residues. CDR1 is MNHNS, CDR2 SASEGT, per germline. Trimming took off 0 bases at V and 9 bases at J, with 12 bases between the two ends. This CDR3 is CASSEAAVLSPQHF. The CDR3 region has the DNA TGTGCCAGCAGTGAAGCGGCAGTCTTGTCGCCCCAGCATTTT.

The chain recombines TRBV11-3 with TRBJ2-2; D assignment may be TRBD1 or TRBD2 (6 bases each). This CDR3 has 15 residues. In germline, CDR1 is SGHNT, CDR2 YENEEA. V was shortened by 2 bases and J by 1 base, with 8 bases between the two germline ends. The CDR3 sequence: CASSLRGVNTGELFF. The CDR3, as DNA: TGTGCCAGCAGCTTAAGGGGGGTGAACACCGGGGAGCTGTTTTTT.

This sequence joins TRBV5-4 and TRBJ2-5, with 7 nucleotides matching TRBD1. The J call may be incorrect, as the DNA end agrees better with TRBJ2-7. The CDR3 contains 16 residues. CDR1 is SGHNT and CDR2 is YYREEE in the germline V gene (reference sequence). CDR3 sequence: CASSSTLDRSSYEQYF. The CDR3 nucleotides read TGTGCCAGCAGCTCCACTTTGGACAGGAGCTCCTACGAGCAGTACTTC.

J is TRBJ2-7 and V is TRBV7-2, with 9 bases fitting TRBD1. This CDR3 contains 14 residues. Germline V CDR1 and CDR2: SGHTA, FQGNSA. The V and J ends lost 5 bases and 3 bases, in that order; junction bases with no gene match: 5. Written as DNA, the CDR3 is TGTGCCAGCAGCGCGGACAGGGGAGTCTACGAGCAGTACTTC. It yields the protein CASSADRGVYEQYF.

V usage is TRBV28 and J usage is TRBJ1-1, with 8 positions matching TRBD1. CDR1 and CDR2 (germline): MDHEN, SYDVKM. The ends lost 5 bases at V and 2 bases at J; junction bases unmatched: 10. CDR3 length: 16 amino acids. CDR3 region: CASSTIDRGGNTEAFF. DNA for the CDR3: TGTGCCAGCAGTACTATCGACAGGGGAGGAAACACTGAAGCTTTCTTT.